This TCR beta chain comes out of a study of T cells in Graves' hyperthyroidism and ophthalmopathy. Notes on the study in general: Blood held most thyroid clonotypes expanded above 0.001 frequency. Separating ophthalmopathy from stable hyperthyroidism was achieved by a 13 V-J model.

About this clonotype: The antigen remains undetermined.

TCR beta CDR3 regions were amplified from RNA. An initial round of RT-PCR targeting the TCR CDR3 relied on the HTBI primer set. MiXCR, run by TCRdb on the multiplex PCR reads, gives a single entry per CDR3 protein. The table has over 650,000 distinct CDR3 sequences, 45% seen once; the top ten hold less than 9%. Researchers barred patients who had uncontrolled infection, other autoimmune disease, pregnancy or lactation. Every diagnosis used clinical symptoms, serum thyroxine and TRAb, thyroid ultrasound and orbital computed tomography. The CDR3 runs 15 residues. Trimming took off 5 bases at V and 1 base at J, with 12 bases between the two ends. Looked up from germline, CDR1 is SGHTA and CDR2 is FQGNSA.

Sequencing input: peripheral blood or thyroid tissue (not recorded which). This receptor was identified in an adult man with Graves' disease, either hyperthyroidism or ophthalmopathy (not recorded which). V is TRBV7-2 and J is TRBJ1-5; D possibly corresponds to TRBD1 (5 bases). The CDR3 protein is CASSPSGPSNQPQHF. The CDR3 DNA reads as TGTGCCAGCAGCCCCTCGGGACCCAGCAATCAGCCCCAGCATTTT.